This TCR beta chain came from a study of graft-versus-host responses after intestinal transplantation. As for the study in general: Every one of the recipients received anti-thymocyte globulin induction and afterwards took tacrolimus and steroids for roughly three years.

TCRdb keeps only in-frame clones here, not all; method: immunoSEQ multiplex PCR. Here the sample spans some 110,000 clones, around nine tenths being singletons. Concerning this clone itself: Its specificity is unknown.

This receptor was identified in a human donor who was the organ donor for an intestinal transplant. Here the sequenced sample was unstimulated CD4+ T cells sorted from spleen or lymph node cells, taken before transplant.

Here the CDR3 reads CASSLEIGELFF. The CDR3 DNA sequence: TGTGCCAGCTCACTAGAGATCGGGGAGCTGTTTTTT. The chain links TRBV18 to TRBJ2-2, with D unclear. CDR1 is KGHSH, CDR2 LQKENI, per germline. This CDR3 has 12 amino acids. Deletions cut 4 bases from V and 7 bases from J, with 7 bases between.